The 28 T cell receptor delta chains listed next were all sequenced from one sample in a study of γδ T cells in repeated Plasmodium falciparum infection. TCRdb reapplied CATT to the multiplex PCR reads. The sample has about 93,000 delta-chain clones; more than 0.85% are singletons. Gammadelta T cells were flow-sorted from PBMC into Vgamma9/Vdelta2+ and Vdelta2-negative populations for bulk analysis. The sequencing input was gamma-delta T cells from blood. The receptors stem from a pool of human donors (malaria-infected and uninfected, not separated).

Comment on this clone: TCRdb shows a much larger clone's protein in place of this DNA's translation, and the two differ at residue 16, likely through a read error; the protein shown is translated from the DNA. The chain recombines TRDV1 with TRDJ1; 10 positions match TRDD3. The J gene, not given by TCRdb, was assigned here from a germline match of the nucleotide sequence. CDR3 length equals 20 residues. Germline V gene data show CDR1 as TSWWSYY and CDR2 as QGS. This CDR3 reads CALGEPRRFTGGFYTGKLIF. The CDR3 nucleotides read TGTGCTCTTGGGGAACCAAGGCGCTTTACTGGGGGATTCTACACCGGTAAACTCATCTTT.

This clone came up a few times. TCRdb's entry gives the protein of a much larger clone, which mismatches this DNA's translation at residue 16, likely from a read error; the protein reported here is translated from the DNA. The chain joins TRDV1 to TRDJ1, with 11 bases lining up with TRDD3. TCRdb does not report a J gene; here it was assigned by matching the DNA to germline references. Trimming took 4 bases from V and 10 from J; bases not matched to a gene: 23. This CDR3 is 19 amino acids long. CDR1 and CDR2 from the germline V gene are TSWWSYY and QGS. The CDR3 DNA follows: TGTGCTCTTGGGGCCCGTCGTCTTCCTACTTGGGGGATACGGATAAGACTCATCTTT. It codes for CALGARRLPTWGIRIRLIF.

This clone was observed at least ten times. TCRdb's listed protein matches a much larger clone and diverges from this DNA's translation at residue 3, likely through a read error; the protein shown comes from the DNA. The rearrangement uses TRDV2 and TRDJ1, with TRDD3 matching over 8 bases. Germline lookup yields CDR1 GEAIGNYY and CDR2 EKD. CDR3 size: 20 residues. The CDR3: CARDTEDRLTGGPHTDKLIF. Written as DNA, the CDR3 is TGTGCCCGTGACACCGAAGACAGGTTGACTGGGGGTCCACACACCGATAAACTCATCTTT.

With regard to this clone: Only one base separates this from a far larger clonotype, so it likely reflects a read error. This sample also contains other DNA sequences that code for the same CDR3. The V gene is TRDV1, the J gene TRDJ1; 8 nucleotides align to TRDD3. Assignment of the J gene here rests on matching the DNA to germline, because TCRdb gives none. This CDR3 is built from 16 residues. V shed 3 bases and J 0 bases; nucleotides not matched to a gene: 6. Germline CDR1 TSWWSYY, CDR2 QGS. CDR3 amino acids: CALGERQLGDTDKLIF. CDR3 coding DNA: TGTGCTCTTGGGGAGCGGCAACTGGGGGACACCGATAAACTCATCTTT.

This clone was detected many times. The translation of this DNA and the TCRdb protein of a much larger clone differ at residue 8, probably owing to a read error; the protein shown here is translated from the DNA. The J gene is TRDJ1, the V gene TRAV38-2/DV8; TRDD2 agrees at 9 bases. The CDR3 loop spans 20 amino acids. From germline, CDR1 is TSESDYY and CDR2 QEAYKQQN. J was trimmed by 0 bases and V by 7 bases; bases with no gene match: 22. The CDR3 DNA sequence: TGTGCTTATTTACCTTCCTACAGGGGAATAAATATTGTCTACACCGATAAACTCATCTTT. Translated, it gives CAYLPSYRGINIVYTDKLIF.

In regard to this clone: The protein recorded in TCRdb matches a much larger clone and deviates from this DNA's translation at residue 19, suggesting a read error; the protein here is obtained by translating the DNA. This chain uses TRDV1 with TRDJ4; 12 bases map to TRDD3. Because TCRdb records no J gene, it was assigned here through a match of the DNA to germline. The CDR3 loop spans 22 amino acids. The germline V gene encodes CDR1 TSWWSYY and CDR2 QGS. The CDR3 here is CALGELPPLKSTGGYRARHLIF. CDR3 DNA sequence: TGTGCTCTTGGGGAGCTTCCCCCTCTAAAGAGTACTGGGGGATACAGAGCCAGACACCTGATCTTT.

This clone showed up just a few times. TCRdb has a much larger clone's protein, which differs at residue 19 from the translation of this DNA, likely because of a read error; what is shown is the protein translated from the DNA. This chain uses TRDV1 with TRDJ1; TRDD3 matches at 9 bases. TCRdb leaves out the J gene; it was filled in here by matching the DNA to germline. Germline lookup yields CDR1 TSWWSYY and CDR2 QGS. The length of the CDR3 is 24 residues. J lost 7 bases, V lost 4 bases, and 37 bases had no gene match. The CDR3 bases are TGTGCTCTTGGGGGCCCTGGGAGTGTGACGACCGGGGCACTGGGGGAGAGTCGGGTCGGTAAACTCATCTTT. Protein sequence: CALGGPGSVTTGALGESRVGKLIF.

Turning to this clone: TCRdb attributes to this sequence the protein of a much larger clone, which differs from the DNA translation at residue 3; a read error is likely, and the protein displayed is translated from the DNA. The gene calls are TRDV1 and TRDJ1, with TRDD3 matching over 7 bases. From germline, CDR1 is TSWWSYY and CDR2 QGS. The CDR3 is made up of 18 amino acids. This CDR3 reads CARGELDGILPYTDKLIF. CDR3 sequence (DNA): TGTGCTCGTGGGGAACTAGATGGGATACTTCCGTACACCGATAAACTCATCTTT.

In the case of this clone: Since a far larger clone is one base different, this is likely a read error. The sample contains more than one DNA sequence encoding this CDR3. This rearrangement joins TRDV2 to TRDJ1; 7 bases line up with TRDD3. The J gene, missing from TCRdb, was assigned here through DNA to germline matching. Germline V gene data show CDR1 as GEAIGNYY and CDR2 as EKD. CDR3 length: 18 residues. The CDR3 nucleotides are TGTGCCTGCGACACCGTCGCTGGCCCTGGGGGGCACACCGATAAACTCATCTTT. This translates into CACDTVAGPGGHTDKLIF.

This clone showed up just a few times. A single base is all that separates this from a far larger clone, so a read error is likely. Other nucleotide sequences in the sample specify the same CDR3. The V gene call is TRDV1, and the J gene call is absent; the DNA was not compared with TRDD3, the D call given in the table. The CDR3 is 19 amino acids. Germline V gives CDR1 TSWWSYY, CDR2 QGS. The CDR3 DNA sequence: TGTGCTCTTGGTCACAGCTTCCTACTTTTACTGGGGGATAAAGATAAGCTCATCTTT. This codes for CALGHSFLLLLGDKDKLIF.

As regards this clone: The protein recorded in TCRdb matches a much larger clone and deviates from this DNA's translation at residue 5, suggesting a read error; the protein here is obtained by translating the DNA. The chain carries TRDV2 and TRDJ1; D ambiguous. Since TCRdb gives no J gene, matching the DNA to germline was used here to assign it. The germline gives CDR1 GEAIGNYY, CDR2 EKD. The CDR3 is 12 amino acids. V gave up 3 bases and J gave up 4 bases, with 8 bases separating them. The CDR3 bases are TGTGCCTGTGACCCCGGCGACGATAAACTCATCTTT. This translates into CACDPGDDKLIF.

This clone was recorded a few times. With a far larger clone one base away, a read error is the likely cause. This sample also contains other DNA sequences that code for the same CDR3. The J segment was not called; the V segment is TRDV1; TRDD3 is the table's D call and was not checked against the DNA. Germline CDR1 and CDR2: TSWWSYY and QGS. The CDR3 extends over 18 amino acids. CDR3 nucleotides: TGTGCTCTTGGGGAAACCGTGCGGGGGGGATGGTACACCGATAAACTTATCTTT. Translated, it gives CALGETVRGGWYTDKLIF.

In regard to this clone: TCRdb has a much larger clone's protein, which differs at residue 6 from the translation of this DNA, likely because of a read error; what is shown is the protein translated from the DNA. The chain is built from TRDV1 and TRDJ2, with 7 bases matching TRDD3. TCRdb leaves out the J gene; it was filled in here by matching the DNA to germline. CDR3 length equals 13 residues. Germline loops: CDR1 TSWWSYY, CDR2 QGS. V gave up 8 bases and J gave up 3 bases; unmatched junction bases: 3. The DNA of the CDR3 is TGTGCTCTTTGGGGGAGACTGACAGCACAACTCTTCTTT. Its translation: CALWGRLTAQLFF.

A note on this clone: The TCRdb record carries a much larger clone's protein, which differs from this DNA's translation at residue 6; a read error is the likely cause, and the protein listed here is the DNA translation. This chain connects TRAV38-2/DV8 to TRDJ1; 13 bases are a match to TRDD3. TCRdb gives no J gene; it was assigned here by matching the DNA to germline. The ends lost 9 bases at V and 3 bases at J; junction bases unmatched: 29. Germline V gene lookup returns CDR1 TSESDYY and CDR2 QEAYKQQN. This CDR3 spans 22 amino acids. The CDR3 nucleotides read TGTGCTTCCTTCCTAGGAACCCATTACTGGGGGATACGCGTAGGGGGTCCCGATAAACTCATCTTT. Protein sequence: CASFLGTHYWGIRVGGPDKLIF.

A few counts support this clone. TCRdb's protein for this DNA is that of a much larger clone and differs from the translation at residue 12, likely a read error; the protein shown is the DNA translation. The V call is TRDV1, the J call TRDJ1, with D perhaps TRDD2 (7 bases). The CDR3 has 21 amino acids. Germline V gene data show CDR1 as TSWWSYY and CDR2 as QGS. Trimming removed 0 bases from V and 0 bases from J, with 26 bases in between. CDR3 in DNA: TGTGCTCTTGGGGAACTCCTTCCTGCACTCTGGGGCTACGATCACACCGATAAACTCATCTTT. Its protein is CALGELLPALWGYDHTDKLIF.

About this clone itself: The protein recorded in TCRdb matches a much larger clone and deviates from this DNA's translation at residue 6, suggesting a read error; the protein here is obtained by translating the DNA. The CDR3 loop is CALGEPGFLLPRRFLGRNTDKLIF. CDR3 DNA sequence: TGTGCTCTTGGGGAACCCGGTTTCTTACTTCCTAGACGATTCCTGGGGCGAAACACCGATAAACTCATCTTT. V is TRDV1 and J is TRDJ1; tentative D call: TRDD2 (7 bases). No J segment appears in TCRdb, so it was assigned here by matching the sequence to germline. The germline V gene encodes CDR1 TSWWSYY and CDR2 QGS. V was shortened by 1 base and J by 0 bases, with 36 bases between the two germline ends. CDR3 length equals 24 residues.

As concerns this clone: A far larger clone is a single base away, which makes a read error likely. The identical CDR3 is also encoded by other nucleotide sequences in the sample. J is TRDJ1 and V is TRDV2; a possible D gene is TRDD3 (6 bases). TCRdb leaves out the J gene; it was filled in here by matching the DNA to germline. The CDR3 is 17 residues long. V lost 0 bases, J lost 0 bases, and 16 bases lay in between. Germline V gene lookup returns CDR1 GEAIGNYY and CDR2 EKD. The CDR3 sequence is CACDTAGAGEDTDKLIF. DNA of the CDR3: TGTGCCTGTGACACCGCGGGTGCGGGGGAAGACACCGATAAACTCATCTTT.

This clone was detected a few times. The protein TCRdb lists belongs to a much larger clone and differs from this DNA's translation at residue 19, which points to a read error; the protein shown is made from the DNA. J is TRDJ1 and V is TRDV1, with 7 bases lining up with TRDD3. The germline gives CDR1 TSWWSYY, CDR2 QGS. The CDR3 has 21 residues. The CDR3 here is CALGEPTPILGTRIGTDKFIF. The DNA for the CDR3 is TGTGCTCTTGGGGAACCCACTCCGATACTGGGGACGCGAATTGGCACCGATAAATTCATCTTT.

As concerns this clone: The protein TCRdb lists belongs to a much larger clone and differs from this DNA's translation at residue 8, which points to a read error; the protein shown is made from the DNA. V gene TRDV1 combines with J gene TRDJ1; tentative D call: TRDD2 (5 bases). CDR3 size: 21 residues. V lost 0 bases to trimming and J lost 0 bases, with 26 bases between them. Germline V gene lookup returns CDR1 TSWWSYY and CDR2 QGS. DNA of the CDR3: TGTGCTCTTGGGGAACTACTACTCGCCTACGTTGTTCCGCAGTACACCGATAAACTCATCTTT. Residues: CALGELLLAYVVPQYTDKLIF.

This clone occurred a few times. The TCRdb protein comes from a much larger clone and disagrees with this DNA's translation at residue 13, likely due to a read error; the protein given here is derived from the DNA. The V and J genes are TRDV1 and TRDJ1; maybe TRDD3 (5 bases). The J gene is not listed in TCRdb, so it was assigned here from a DNA match to germline. This CDR3 is built from 19 residues. Trimming took 0 bases from V and 7 from J, leaving 27 bases between them. CDR1 is TSWWSYY and CDR2 is QGS in the germline V gene. CDR3 region: CALGELAPNSVTQWGKLIF. In DNA, the CDR3 is TGTGCTCTTGGGGAACTAGCTCCGAACTCGGTTACACAGTGGGGTAAACTCATCTTT.

This clone was picked up a small number of times. The likely explanation is a read error, given a far larger clone one base away. Additional DNA sequences in this sample encode the identical CDR3. Written as DNA, the CDR3 is TGTGCATGTGACCCACGTACTGGGGGGGACACCGATAAACTCATCTTT. This sequence encodes CACDPRTGGDTDKLIF. This chain links TRDV2 with TRDJ1, with 8 bases that match TRDD3. Here the J gene came from matching the DNA to germline, since TCRdb omits it. This CDR3 comprises 16 residues. CDR1 and CDR2 (germline): GEAIGNYY, EKD.

There are many counts of this clone. TCRdb attributes to this sequence the protein of a much larger clone, which differs from the DNA translation at residue 3; a read error is likely, and the protein displayed is translated from the DNA. This rearrangement joins TRDV3 to TRDJ1; D possibly corresponds to TRDD3 (5 bases). Germline-derived CDR1 and CDR2 are TVYSNPD and GDNSRS (reference sequence). The CDR3 covers 15 residues. V lost 5 bases, J lost 3 bases, and 22 bases lay in between. The CDR3 here is CALIRAAFWADKLIF. The CDR3 DNA follows: TGTGCCCTTATACGAGCCGCGTTCTGGGCCGATAAACTCATCTTT. The full variable domain, with the rest looked up from reference TRDV3 and TRDJ1, is CDKVTQSSPDQTVASGSEVVLLCTYDTVYSNPDLFWYRIRPDYSFQFVFYGDNSRSEGADFTQGRFSVKHILTQKAFHLVISPVRTEDSATYYCALIRAAFWADKLIFGKGTRVTVEP.

This clone was seen more than once but under ten times. TCRdb has a much larger clone's protein, which differs at residue 13 from the translation of this DNA, likely because of a read error; what is shown is the protein translated from the DNA. J is TRDJ3 and V is TRDV2, with 11 bases lining up with TRDD3. Assignment of the J gene here rests on matching the DNA to germline, because TCRdb gives none. Germline V gene data show CDR1 as GEAIGNYY and CDR2 as EKD. The CDR3 extends over 18 amino acids. This chain's CDR3 is CACDVLGDISWDARQMFF. The CDR3 coding sequence is TGTGCCTGTGACGTACTGGGGGATATTTCCTGGGACGCCCGACAGATGTTTTTC.

This clone is medium-sized. This same CDR3 is encoded by further DNA sequences in the sample. The gene calls are TRDV1 and TRDJ1, with 9 bases matching TRDD3. This CDR3 comprises 25 residues. The V and J ends lost 0 bases and 2 bases, in that order; junction bases with no gene match: 31. Germline assignment: CDR1 TSWWSYY and CDR2 QGS. The CDR3 sequence is CALGELWAFLRSTGGKQGETDKLIF. The CDR3 DNA is TGTGCTCTTGGGGAACTATGGGCGTTCCTACGTTCCACTGGGGGAAAACAGGGGGAGACCGATAAACTCATCTTT.

Points on this clone: The protein TCRdb gives is from a much larger clone and does not agree with this DNA's translation at residue 4, likely a read error; the protein shown here comes from the DNA. The V gene is TRDV2, the J gene TRDJ1; weak D call: TRDD3 (6 bases). The J gene was not available in TCRdb and was assigned here by matching the DNA to germline segments. In germline, CDR1 is GEAIGNYY, CDR2 EKD. This CDR3 comprises 16 residues. CDR3 coding DNA: TGTGCCTGTGTCACCGGAATAAGGGGGAACTCCGATAAACTCATCTTT. This codes for CACVTGIRGNSDKLIF.

This clone was counted ten times or more. The protein recorded in TCRdb matches a much larger clone and deviates from this DNA's translation at residue 13, suggesting a read error; the protein here is obtained by translating the DNA. The CDR3 DNA reads TGTGCTCTTGGGCTCCTTCCTTTTAACCTGGGGGATAAGATCGATAAACTCATCTTT. As protein: CALGLLPFNLGDKIDKLIF. The chain combines TRDV1 with TRDJ1; 10 nucleotides line up with TRDD3. CDR3 length: 19 amino acids. Per germline, CDR1 TSWWSYY and CDR2 QGS. J was trimmed by 4 bases and V by 5 bases; bases with no gene match: 19.

This clone turned up a few times. The protein that TCRdb holds for this DNA derives from a much larger clone and differs from the translated DNA at residue 10, which likely indicates a read error; the protein shown here is translated from the DNA. The rearrangement joins TRDV2 to TRDJ1; 7 nucleotides align to TRDD3. TCRdb lists no J gene, so it was determined here by aligning the DNA to germline. CDR1 and CDR2 (germline): GEAIGNYY, EKD. CDR3 length: 18 amino acids. The ends lost 3 bases at V and 5 bases at J; junction bases unmatched: 20. The chain's CDR3 is CACDANGTGELKVDKLIF. DNA of the CDR3: TGTGCCTGTGACGCCAACGGTACTGGGGAACTCAAGGTGGATAAACTCATCTTT.

Regarding this clone: This DNA's translation and the protein TCRdb lists, from a much larger clone, do not match at residue 16, likely due to a read error; the protein shown is translated from the DNA. TRDV2 is the V gene, and the J gene was not called; the table's TRDD3 call for D was not verified on the DNA. The CDR3 is made up of 18 amino acids. Per the germline V gene, CDR1 is GEAIGNYY and CDR2 is EKD. DNA for the CDR3: TGTGCCTGTGACACCGTCGGACTGCGGGACCGTAATTTCGATAAACCCATCTTC. Translating it yields CACDTVGLRDRNFDKPIF.